These T cell receptor beta chains were read from a single sample in a study of blood T cell repertoires in COVID-19. The data were produced by immunoSEQ multiplex PCR, yet TCRdb's version contains in-frame clones alone and is incomplete. The profile shows around 200,000 clones, more than 65% of them singletons. The sequenced material came from peripheral blood. These receptors were collected from a human donor with acute or convalescent COVID-19. The donor label of this sample is uncertain. Both conserved end residues are part of each CDR3. A D gene is named only where the DNA matches it firmly. For some rows the clone size is stated as once, few or many, or as a class when expanded; others skip it.

J gene,D gene,clone size,V gene,CDR3 DNA,CDR3 protein
TRBJ1-3,.,.,TRBV7-2,TGTGCCAGCAGCTTGCAGGGCGATCCCTCTGGAAACACCATATATTTT,CASSLQGDPSGNTIYF
TRBJ2-3,.,.,TRBV11-2,TGTGCCAGCAGCTCCAGGGGGGTGGCAGATACGCAGTATTTT,CASSSRGVADTQYF
TRBJ2-7,TRBD1,.,TRBV5-1,TGCGCCAGCAGCCTACCCTCGACAGGGGCCCTAACCAACTACGAGCAGTACTTC,CASSLPSTGALTNYEQYF
TRBJ1-2,TRBD1,.,TRBV5-1,TGCGCCAGCAGCGCCTTGACAGGGTTATCCTATGGCTACACCTTC,CASSALTGLSYGYTF
TRBJ2-7,.,.,TRBV10-3,TGTGCCATCAGTGGGGGAGTTGCTGATTCCTACGAGCAGTACTTC,CAISGGVADSYEQYF
TRBJ2-7,.,.,TRBV12-3/TRBV12-4,TGTGCCAGCAGTCCCGTGGGGGGGCGCGAGCAGTACTTC,CASSPVGGREQYF
TRBJ2-5,TRBD2,.,TRBV5-4,TGTGCCAGCAGCTCGGGACTAGCGGGTATGACTCGAGAGACCCAGTACTTC,CASSSGLAGMTRETQYF
TRBJ2-2,.,.,TRBV21-1,TGTGCCAGCAGCGACCCTAATGGGGGCAGCACCGGGGAGCTGTTTTTT,CASSDPNGGSTGELFF
TRBJ2-5,.,.,TRBV10-3,TGTGCCATCAGTGCAGGGACACTAATCGGGGAGACCCAGTACTTC,CAISAGTLIGETQYF
TRBJ2-7,TRBD1,.,TRBV27,TGTGCCAGCAGCCCCGGGACAGGGATGAACGAGCAGTACTTC,CASSPGTGMNEQYF
TRBJ2-1,.,few,TRBV30,TGTGCCTGGAGCAACTCCTACAATGAGCAGTTCTTC,CAWSNSYNEQFF
TRBJ1-1,.,.,TRBV3-1/TRBV3-2,TGTGCCAGCACCGACGGAGCGAACACTGAAGCTTTCTTT,CASTDGANTEAFF
TRBJ1-2,.,.,TRBV28,TGTGCCAGCAGTCGTTACAGGGACACCTATGGCTACACCTTC,CASSRYRDTYGYTF
TRBJ2-1,.,.,TRBV5-6,TGTGCCAGCAGCTTGGGGGCTAGGGGGAACTACAATGAGCAGTTCTTC,CASSLGARGNYNEQFF
TRBJ2-1,.,.,TRBV30,TGTGCCTGGAGTTCGGACAGAGCATACAATGAGCAGTTCTTC,CAWSSDRAYNEQFF
TRBJ2-7,.,once,TRBV7-9,TGTGCCAGCAGCCGACAGGAGTTCTCCTACGAGCAGTACTTC,CASSRQEFSYEQYF
TRBJ1-1,.,.,TRBV6-5,TGTGCCAGCAGTTATATACAGGGAGCAATTGAAGCTTTCTTT,CASSYIQGAIEAFF
TRBJ2-3,TRBD2,once,TRBV5-4,TGTGCCAGCAGCGGACAACTAGCGGGGGCTAGCACAGATACGCAGTATTTT,CASSGQLAGASTDTQYF
TRBJ1-1,.,.,TRBV5-1,TGCGCCAGCAGCTTGGGTTTGGGCAGCGGAATTCTGAACACTGAAGCTTTCTTT,CASSLGLGSGILNTEAFF
TRBJ2-5,TRBD2,.,TRBV3-1/TRBV3-2,TGTACCAGCAGCCGGAGGACTAGCGGTGATGGGGAGACCCAGTACTTC,CTSSRRTSGDGETQYF
TRBJ1-4,TRBD1,.,TRBV7-8,TGTGCCACCCGACAGGGCGGTAATGAAAAACTGTTTTTT,CATRQGGNEKLFF
TRBJ2-7,TRBD2,.,TRBV30,TGTGCCTGTCCAGCGGGGGGACTGGCCTACGAGCAGTACTTC,CACPAGGLAYEQYF
TRBJ2-2,.,.,TRBV5-1,TGCGCCAGCAGCTTGGATCTAGCTCTCGCCGGGGAGCTGTTTTTT,CASSLDLALAGELFF
TRBJ2-7,TRBD2,few,TRBV6-5,TGTGCCAGCCTTAGCGGGAGCTCCTACGAGCAGTACTTC,CASLSGSSYEQYF
TRBJ2-4,.,.,TRBV6-2/TRBV6-3,TGTGCCAGCAGTACGAGCCTCCAAAACATTCAGTACTTC,CASSTSLQNIQYF
TRBJ2-1,TRBD1,.,TRBV10-3,TGTGCCATCTCTGGGGGACAGGGCCTCAATGAGCAGTTCTTC,CAISGGQGLNEQFF
TRBJ1-6,.,.,TRBV18,TGTGCCAGCTCACCACCCAGCAGGGGCGATAATTCACCCCTCCACTTT,CASSPPSRGDNSPLHF
TRBJ2-7,.,.,TRBV2,TGTGCCAGCAGGAGAGCGTCACAGGGACCCTCCTACGAGCAGTACTTC,CASRRASQGPSYEQYF
TRBJ2-1,.,.,TRBV7-6,TGTGCCAGCAGCCCTAGGAGGGGGGGGGCTGAGCAGTTCTTC,CASSPRRGGAEQFF
TRBJ2-7,.,.,TRBV5-1,TGCGCCAGCAGCTTGGGAGCTAGCTTAGCCAGAAACTACGAGCAGTACTTC,CASSLGASLARNYEQYF
TRBJ2-1,TRBD1,.,TRBV28,TGTGCCAGCAGTTTATCGGGACAGGGTCTAGACAATGAGCAGTTCTTC,CASSLSGQGLDNEQFF